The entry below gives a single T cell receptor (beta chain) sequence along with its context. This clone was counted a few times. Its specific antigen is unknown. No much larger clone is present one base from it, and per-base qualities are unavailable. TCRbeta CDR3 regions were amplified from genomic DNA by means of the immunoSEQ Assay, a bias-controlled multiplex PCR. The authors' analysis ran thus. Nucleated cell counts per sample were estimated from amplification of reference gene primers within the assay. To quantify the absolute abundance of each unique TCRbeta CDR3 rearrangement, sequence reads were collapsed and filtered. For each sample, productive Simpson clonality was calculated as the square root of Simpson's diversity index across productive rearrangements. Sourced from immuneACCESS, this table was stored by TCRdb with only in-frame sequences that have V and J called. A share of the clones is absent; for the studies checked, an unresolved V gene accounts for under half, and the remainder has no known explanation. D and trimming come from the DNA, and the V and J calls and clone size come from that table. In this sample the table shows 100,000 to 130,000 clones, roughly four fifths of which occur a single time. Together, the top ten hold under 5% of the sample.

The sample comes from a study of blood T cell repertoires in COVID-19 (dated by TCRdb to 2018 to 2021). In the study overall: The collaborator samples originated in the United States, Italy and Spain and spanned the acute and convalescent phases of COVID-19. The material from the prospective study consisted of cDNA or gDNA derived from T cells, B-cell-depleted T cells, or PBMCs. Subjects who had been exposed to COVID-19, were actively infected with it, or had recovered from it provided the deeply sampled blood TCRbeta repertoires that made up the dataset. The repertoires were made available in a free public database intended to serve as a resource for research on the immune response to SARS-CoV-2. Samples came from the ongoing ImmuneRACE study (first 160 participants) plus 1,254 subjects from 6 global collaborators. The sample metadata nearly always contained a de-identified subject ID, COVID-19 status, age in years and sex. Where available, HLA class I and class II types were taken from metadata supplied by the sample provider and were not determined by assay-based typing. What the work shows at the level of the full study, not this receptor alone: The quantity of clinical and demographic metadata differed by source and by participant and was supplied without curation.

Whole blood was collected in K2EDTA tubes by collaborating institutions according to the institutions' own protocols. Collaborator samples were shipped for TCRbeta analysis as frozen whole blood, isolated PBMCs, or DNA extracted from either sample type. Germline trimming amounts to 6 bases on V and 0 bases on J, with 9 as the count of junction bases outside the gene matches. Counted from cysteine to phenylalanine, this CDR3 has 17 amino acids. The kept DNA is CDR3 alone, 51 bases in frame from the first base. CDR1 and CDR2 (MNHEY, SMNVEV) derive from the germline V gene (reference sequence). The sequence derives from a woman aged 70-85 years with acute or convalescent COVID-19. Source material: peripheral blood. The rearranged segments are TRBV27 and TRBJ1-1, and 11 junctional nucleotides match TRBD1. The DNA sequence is TGTGCCAGCAGAACAGCGGACAGGGGGCATCTGAACACTGAAGCTTTCTTT. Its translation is CASRTADRGHLNTEAFF.